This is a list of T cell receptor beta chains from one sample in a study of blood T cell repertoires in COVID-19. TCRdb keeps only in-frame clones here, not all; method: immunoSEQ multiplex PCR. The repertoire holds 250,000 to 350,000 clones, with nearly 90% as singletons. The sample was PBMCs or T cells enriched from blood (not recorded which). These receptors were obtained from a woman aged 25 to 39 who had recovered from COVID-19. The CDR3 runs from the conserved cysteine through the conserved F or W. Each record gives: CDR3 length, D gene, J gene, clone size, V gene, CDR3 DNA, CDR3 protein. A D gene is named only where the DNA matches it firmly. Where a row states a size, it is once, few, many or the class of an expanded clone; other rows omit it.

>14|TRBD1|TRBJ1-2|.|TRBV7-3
TGTGCCAGCAGCCCAGGGGGTCTTCTTGATGGCTACACCTTC
CASSPGGLLDGYTF
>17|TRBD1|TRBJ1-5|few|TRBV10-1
TGCGCCAGCAGTGAGCCCTCCGACAGGGGCCTCAATCAGCCCCAGCATTTT
CASSEPSDRGLNQPQHF
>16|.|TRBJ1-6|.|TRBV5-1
TGCGCCAGCAGCCCATATCAGGGGCTCGGGAATTCACCCCTCCACTTT
CASSPYQGLGNSPLHF
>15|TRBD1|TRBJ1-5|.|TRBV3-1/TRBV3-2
TGTGCCAGCAGCCACAGGGGGCTTGTGAATCAGCCCCAGCATTTT
CASSHRGLVNQPQHF
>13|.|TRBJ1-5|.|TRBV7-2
TGTGCCAGCAGCTTAGCTTCGGGTCAGCCCCAGCATTTT
CASSLASGQPQHF
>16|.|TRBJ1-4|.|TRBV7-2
TGTGCCAGCAGCTTAGTTCTCCCCGGGATTTCAGAAAAACTGTTTTTT
CASSLVLPGISEKLFF
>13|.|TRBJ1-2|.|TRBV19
TGTGCCAGTAGTCCGACAGATAACTATGGCTACACCTTC
CASSPTDNYGYTF
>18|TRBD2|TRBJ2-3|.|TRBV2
TGTGCCAGCAGTGAAGGGCTACTAGCGGGGGGCCGGGGAGATACGCAGTATTTT
CASSEGLLAGGRGDTQYF
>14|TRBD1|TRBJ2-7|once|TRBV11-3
TGTGCCAGCAGCTTGGGGACAGGAGCATACGAGCAGTACTTC
CASSLGTGAYEQYF
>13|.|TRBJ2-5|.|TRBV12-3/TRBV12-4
TGTGCCAGCAGCCCACTAGGCAGGGAGACCCAGTACTTC
CASSPLGRETQYF
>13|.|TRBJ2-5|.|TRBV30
TGTGCCTGGAGTGTTGGCTACCAAGAGACCCAGTACTTC
CAWSVGYQETQYF
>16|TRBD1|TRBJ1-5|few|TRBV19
TGTGCCAGTAGTATCTACGGGACAGCTAGCAATCAGCCCCAGCATTTT
CASSIYGTASNQPQHF
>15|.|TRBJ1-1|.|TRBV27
TGTGCCAGCAGTTCATCCCACCAGGAGAACACTGAAGCTTTCTTT
CASSSSHQENTEAFF
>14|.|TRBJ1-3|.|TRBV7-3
TGTGCCAGCAGCGCCGGGGGCTCTGGAAACACCATATATTTT
CASSAGGSGNTIYF
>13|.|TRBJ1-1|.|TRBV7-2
TGTGCCAGCAGCTCCTCGGGAGGGACGGGAGCTTTCTTT
CASSSSGGTGAFF
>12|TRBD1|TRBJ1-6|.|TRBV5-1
TGCGCCAGCAGCTTGGGACAGGGACCCCTCCACTTT
CASSLGQGPLHF
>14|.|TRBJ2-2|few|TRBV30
TGTGCCTGGAGGGGAGACCGTAACACCGGGGAGCTGTTTTTT
CAWRGDRNTGELFF
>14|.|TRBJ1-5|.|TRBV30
TGTGCCTGGAGTGGGACAAGGAGCAATCAGCCCCAGCATTTT
CAWSGTRSNQPQHF
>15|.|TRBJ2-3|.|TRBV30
TGTGCCTGGAGTGTGTTCGGTCGGAGCACAGATACGCAGTATTTT
CAWSVFGRSTDTQYF
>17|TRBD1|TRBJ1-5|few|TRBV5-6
TGTGCCAGCAGCTTGGAGGGACAGGGGCTTCGGGGTCAGCCCCAGCATTTT
CASSLEGQGLRGQPQHF
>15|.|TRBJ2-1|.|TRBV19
TGTGCCAGTAGTATACGACAGAGAGAATACAATGAGCAGTTCTTC
CASSIRQREYNEQFF
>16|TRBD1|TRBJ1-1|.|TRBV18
TGTGCCAGCTCACCCAAAGAGGGACAGGTGAATACTGAAGCTTTCTTT
CASSPKEGQVNTEAFF
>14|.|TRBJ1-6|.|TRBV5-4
TGTGCCAGCAGCTTGGGGGAGAAGGGCTCACCCCTCCACTTT
CASSLGEKGSPLHF
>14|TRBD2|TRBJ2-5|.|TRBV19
TGTGCCAGTAGTTTCCTAGCGGCTCGGGAGACCCAGTACTTC
CASSFLAARETQYF
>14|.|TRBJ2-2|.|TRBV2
TGTGCCAGCAGTGAAGGCAGGAACACCGGGGAGCTGTTTTTT
CASSEGRNTGELFF
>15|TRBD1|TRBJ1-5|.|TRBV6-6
TGTGCCAGCAGCCTAAGCCAGGGGGCGAGACAGCCCCAGCATTTT
CASSLSQGARQPQHF
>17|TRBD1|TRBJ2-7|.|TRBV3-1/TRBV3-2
TGTGCCAGCAGCCAAGGGAGAGGGACAGGCATCTCCTACGAGCAGTACTTC
CASSQGRGTGISYEQYF
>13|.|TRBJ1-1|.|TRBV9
TGTGCCAGCAGCGTAGCCGGGAACACTGAAGCTTTCTTT
CASSVAGNTEAFF
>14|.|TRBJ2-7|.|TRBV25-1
TGTGCCAGCAGGCTTACAGGGGGGGCCTACGAGCAGTACTTC
CASRLTGGAYEQYF
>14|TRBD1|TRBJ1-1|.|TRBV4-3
TGCGCCAGCAGCCTGGACAGGGGGAGGACTGAAGCTTTCTTT
CASSLDRGRTEAFF
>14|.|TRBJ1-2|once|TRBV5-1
TGCGCCAGCAGCTTGGGCCAGGGGATAAGTGGCTACACCTTC
CASSLGQGISGYTF
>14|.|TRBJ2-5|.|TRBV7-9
TGTGCCAGCAGCTTAGGGACAGCCCCGGAGACCCAGTACTTC
CASSLGTAPETQYF